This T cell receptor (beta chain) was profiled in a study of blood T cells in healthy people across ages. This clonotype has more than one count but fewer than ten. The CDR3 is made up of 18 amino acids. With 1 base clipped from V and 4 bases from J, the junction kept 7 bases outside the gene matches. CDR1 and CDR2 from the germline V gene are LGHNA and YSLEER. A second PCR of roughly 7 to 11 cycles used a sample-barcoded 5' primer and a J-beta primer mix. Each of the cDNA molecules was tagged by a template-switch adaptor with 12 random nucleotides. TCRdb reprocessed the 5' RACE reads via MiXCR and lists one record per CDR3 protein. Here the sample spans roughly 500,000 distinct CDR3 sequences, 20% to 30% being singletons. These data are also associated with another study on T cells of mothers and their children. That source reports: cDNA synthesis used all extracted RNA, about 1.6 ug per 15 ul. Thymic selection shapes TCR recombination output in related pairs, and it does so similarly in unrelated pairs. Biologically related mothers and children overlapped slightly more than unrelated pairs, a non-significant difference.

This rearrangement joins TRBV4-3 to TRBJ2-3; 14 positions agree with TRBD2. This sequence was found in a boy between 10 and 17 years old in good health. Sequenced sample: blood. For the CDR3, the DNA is TGCGCCAGCAGCCAAGGACTAGCGGGGGGGCCAACCCCAGATACGCAGTATTTT. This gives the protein CASSQGLAGGPTPDTQYF.